The clone carrying this TCR beta chain was seen a handful of times. Given a much more abundant clone one base away, this may be a read error. There were TCR beta CDR3 regions amplified from RNA transcripts. First-round RT-PCR targeting the TCR CDR3 was performed with the HTBI primer set. TCRdb recomputed calls from the multiplex PCR reads with MiXCR, one row per CDR3 protein. Here the sample spans about 700,000 distinct CDR3 sequences, 13% to 15% being singletons. This CDR3 comprises 16 residues. The germline V gene has CDR1 DFQATT and CDR2 SNEGSKA (reference sequence). With V trimmed by 1 base and J by 5 bases, 13 bases remained unmatched. These data belong to a study of T cells in Graves' hyperthyroidism and ophthalmopathy.

This receptor was obtained from a woman younger than 30 with Graves' hyperthyroidism. Sequenced material: blood. The chain couples TRBV20-1 to TRBJ2-7; 8 bases map to TRBD1. The CDR3 sequence: CSARGGRWDRSDEQYF. In DNA, the CDR3 is TGCAGTGCTAGAGGGGGGAGGTGGGACAGGAGCGACGAGCAGTACTTC.